The clone carrying this T cell receptor beta chain was detected many times. V was cut by 5 bases and J by 4 bases, with 11 bases left in between. CDR1 MNHNY and CDR2 SVGAGI come from the germline V gene (reference sequence). CDR3 size: 13 residues. The sample belongs to a study of breast tumors, draining lymph nodes, adjacent tissues. TCRdb recomputed calls from the multiplex PCR reads with MiXCR, one row per CDR3 protein. In the table there are approximately 130,000 distinct CDR3 sequences, about 20% of which are singletons. Axillary draining lymph nodes of breast cancer patients supplied the node samples.

This rearrangement joins TRBV6-6 to TRBJ1-2, with D possibly matching TRBD1 (5 bases). The sequencing sample was made of axillary lymph node tissue. The clonotype was recovered from a female donor with breast cancer. Some clones in this sample may be carry-over from other donors' samples. CDR3 in DNA: TGTGCCAGCAGTCCTACAGGATTCTATGGCTACACCTTC. It translates to CASSPTGFYGYTF.